The source of this TCR beta chain is a study of neurological immune-mediated disorders (dated by TCRdb to the late 2010s). In the study overall: Peripheral blood TCR-beta repertoires from HTLV-I-associated myelopathy (HAM/TSP) patients, multiple sclerosis patients and healthy controls were compared by UMI-based sequencing. Alongside PBMC samples, the set of 80 to 130 TCR-beta libraries contained longitudinal samples, technical triplicates, and paired CD4+ and CD8+ T-cell subsets that had been sorted. Of the approximately 65 subjects in the cohort, about 14 were HAM/TSP patients, approximately 34 were multiple sclerosis patients, and approximately 20 were healthy controls. Broader findings and caveats from the paper: TCR clonal expansion was highest in HAM/TSP patients and lowest in MS patients, with MS patients falling below even healthy controls. No identical CDR3 amino acid sequences were found to be shared among expanded clones across subjects, suggesting that TCR-beta repertoires were private in all groups.

Blood bank volunteers in Maryland, USA served as the healthy controls. For unsorted PBMC libraries, 2 million PBMCs were used after storage in RNAlater at -80 degrees C until RNA extraction. Peripheral blood was subjected to Ficoll-Hypaque density gradient centrifugation to isolate PBMCs, which were then cryopreserved in liquid nitrogen. This clonotype showed up many times. Its antigen is not yet known. No per-base quality is available; no much larger clone lies one base away. V sheds 6 bases and J sheds 7 bases, leaving 13 bases between their ends. Per the germline V gene, SGHTA is the CDR1 and FQGNSA is the CDR2. The CDR3 has 14 amino acids, counting the end cysteine and phenylalanine. The DNA shown is the 42-base CDR3, in frame from base 1. cDNA was synthesized by template-switch 5'RACE using a primer carrying a 10-nucleotide random unique molecular identifier by which each TCR transcript was tagged. Each sequencing run produced over 180 million TCR-beta sequences covering 15-18 subjects. The RNeasy kit was used to extract total RNA. The KAPA Real-time Library Amplification kit was used to amplify TCR-beta VDJ regions with primers targeting the TCR constant region and the 5'RACE anchor. A first PCR added sample indexes and Illumina adaptors, after which a second PCR increased the library yield. The roughly 650 bp TCR product was size-selected on a 2% E-gel SizeSelection system after Ampure bead purification. Library quality was checked on a Bioanalyzer, concentration was measured with Qubit, and libraries were quantified with the Kapa Library Quantification kit before pooling. An Illumina HiSeq 2500 sequenced the libraries paired-end 2 x 150 bp. To increase sequence diversity, roughly 24-31% phiX was spiked into each library pool. Under the source paper's analysis protocol: Quality-filtered reads were processed with the UMI-based MiGEC pipeline, which removed over 75% of raw TCR sequences during error correction. IMGT germline references were used for alignment of VDJ genes, and clonotypes were defined by a unique CDR3 amino acid sequence together with V-J genes. Clonal expansion, Shannon diversity and CDR3 relatedness were evaluated with VDJtools (CalcPairwiseDistances, ClusterSamples), while phylogenetic trees were built in CLCbio workbench. A clone was classed as expanded if it had 8 or more unique UMIs, a cutoff based on coefficient-of-variation modelling across technical triplicates. TCRdb passed the public sequencing reads through fastp at Q25 and MiXCR, retaining productive beta sequences. CDR3 protein sequences are deduplicated, and each keeps its most common genes and DNA. The authors' filters were not applied to this entry. Recorded for this sample are 72,000 or so distinct CDR3 sequences; roughly 18% of them occurred a single time. Together, the top ten hold 15% of the sample.

Recombination connected TRBV7-2 to TRBJ1-6, with a weak D call of TRBD1 (5 bases match). The receptor comes from a middle-aged woman in good health. What was sequenced was PBMCs. The nucleotide sequence reads TGTGCCAGCAGTTACCCGGGGGTAAATTCACCCCTCCACTTT. It encodes CASSYPGVNSPLHF.